The rows below give T cell receptor beta chains drawn from one sample of a study of blood T cells in healthy people across ages. TCRdb recomputed calls from the 5' RACE reads with MiXCR, one row per CDR3 protein. The sample records some 1.6 million distinct CDR3 sequences, 34% being singletons. The sample consisted of blood. These receptors were collected from a woman between 25 and 40 years old in good health. Both conserved end residues are part of each CDR3. A D gene is named only where the DNA matches it firmly. Some rows mark clone size as missing; the rest say once, few, many or name a class of expanded clone.

clone_size: .; v_call: TRBV20-1; j_call: TRBJ1-1; d_call: .; cdr3_aa: CSARDGRAGRTEAFF; cdr3_nt: TGCAGTGCTAGAGATGGCAGGGCCGGAAGAACTGAAGCTTTCTTT
clone_size: .; v_call: TRBV7-9; j_call: TRBJ1-1; d_call: .; cdr3_aa: CSSSLDGPEAFF; cdr3_nt: TGTTCCAGCAGCTTAGATGGCCCTGAAGCTTTCTTT
clone_size: few; v_call: TRBV2; j_call: TRBJ2-1; d_call: .; cdr3_aa: CVSAVFYGSHNEQFF; cdr3_nt: TGTGTCTCAGCAGTATTCTACGGGAGCCACAATGAGCAGTTCTTC
clone_size: few; v_call: TRBV28; j_call: TRBJ2-3; d_call: TRBD2; cdr3_aa: CASSSPSGRKGDTQYF; cdr3_nt: TGTGCCAGCAGCTCACCTAGCGGGAGGAAGGGAGATACGCAGTATTTT
clone_size: few; v_call: TRBV7-2; j_call: TRBJ1-6; d_call: TRBD1; cdr3_aa: CASSLGTGVNSPLHF; cdr3_nt: TGTGCCAGCAGCTTAGGGACAGGGGTTAATTCACCCCTCCACTTT
clone_size: .; v_call: TRBV5-1; j_call: TRBJ2-6; d_call: .; cdr3_aa: CASSPEWGLASGANVLTF; cdr3_nt: TGCGCCAGCAGCCCGGAGTGGGGCCTCGCCTCGGGGGCCAACGTCCTGACTTTC
clone_size: .; v_call: TRBV20-1; j_call: TRBJ1-1; d_call: TRBD1; cdr3_aa: CSAWTGDTEAFF; cdr3_nt: TGCAGTGCTTGGACAGGGGATACTGAAGCTTTCTTT
clone_size: few; v_call: TRBV27; j_call: TRBJ2-7; d_call: .; cdr3_aa: CASSSPVGEQYF; cdr3_nt: TGTGCCAGCTCTTCCCCCGTGGGCGAGCAGTACTTC
clone_size: .; v_call: TRBV6-2/TRBV6-3; j_call: TRBJ1-1; d_call: .; cdr3_aa: CASSWSARGFTEAFF; cdr3_nt: TGTGCCAGCAGTTGGAGCGCCCGAGGATTCACTGAAGCTTTCTTT
clone_size: few; v_call: TRBV6-1; j_call: TRBJ2-7; d_call: TRBD1; cdr3_aa: CANPPGQGSVGRSYEQYF; cdr3_nt: TGTGCCAACCCACCGGGACAGGGTTCGGTTGGCCGCTCCTACGAGCAGTACTTC
clone_size: few; v_call: TRBV12-3/TRBV12-4; j_call: TRBJ2-1; d_call: .; cdr3_aa: CASTSRGRGDEQFF; cdr3_nt: TGTGCCAGCACCTCCCGGGGGAGGGGGGATGAGCAGTTCTTC
clone_size: .; v_call: TRBV27; j_call: TRBJ1-1; d_call: .; cdr3_aa: CASRPRGSWEAFF; cdr3_nt: TGTGCCAGCAGGCCTCGGGGTAGTTGGGAAGCTTTCTTT
clone_size: .; v_call: TRBV6-5; j_call: TRBJ2-3; d_call: TRBD2; cdr3_aa: CASSLKRLAGVTGTQYF; cdr3_nt: TGTGCCAGCAGTTTAAAGCGACTAGCGGGGGTCACAGGTACGCAGTATTTT
clone_size: .; v_call: TRBV3-1; j_call: TRBJ2-7; d_call: .; cdr3_aa: CASSQDRGRPISPQYF; cdr3_nt: TGTGCCAGCAGCCAAGATCGGGGACGACCCATATCGCCCCAGTACTTC
clone_size: .; v_call: TRBV29-1; j_call: TRBJ2-5; d_call: .; cdr3_aa: CSVEDWAGSLETQYF; cdr3_nt: TGCAGCGTTGAAGATTGGGCCGGGTCCCTAGAGACCCAGTACTTC